This T cell receptor beta chain comes out of a study of blood T cell repertoires in COVID-19. Overall study context: The study drew acute and convalescent COVID-19 samples from the United States, Italy and Spain. T cells, B-cell-depleted T cells, or PBMCs provided the cDNA or gDNA that served as material.

This CDR3 spans 14 amino acids. The germline V gene encodes CDR1 LGHNA and CDR2 YSLEER. The V end lost 1 base, the J end lost 4 bases, and 10 bases lay between the germline ends. As handled by the study authors: It was from reference gene primer amplification that nucleated cell counts were estimated. Libraries were prepared by immunoSEQ multiplex PCR; TCRdb keeps only in-frame clonotypes and omits some of them. Clone size and the V and J calls come from that table; the DNA yielded D and trimming. The sample has about 120,000 clones, about 86% seen once. This sequence originates from a woman aged 50 to 65 with acute or convalescent COVID-19. The V call is TRBV4-3, the J call TRBJ1-2, with a weak D call TRBD1 (6 bases). Input material: peripheral blood. DNA for the CDR3: TGCGCCAGCAGCCAAGGACCCAGGGGCTATGGCTACACCTTC. Protein product: CASSQGPRGYGYTF.